The rows below give T cell receptor beta chains drawn from one sample of a study of CD8 T cells in ankylosing spondylitis. MiXCR, applied by TCRdb to the 5' RACE reads, yields one record per CDR3 protein. In the table there are under 550,000 distinct CDR3 sequences, around 26% of which are singletons. The sample comprised blood, either unsorted or a sorted T cell fraction (not recorded which). The receptors here all came from a male donor with ankylosing spondylitis. Both conserved end residues are part of each CDR3. The D gene is left open where the match is weak. Only some rows state a clone size, as once, few, many or a class for expanded clones.

TGCAGTGCTAAGGGGAGGAGACAGTCCTACTACGAGCAGTACTTC,CSAKGRRQSYYEQYF,TRBJ2-7,TRBV20-1,-,-
TGTGCCAGCAGTTTATTTCGGTTGGATGGGGCCAACGTCCTGACTTTC,CASSLFRLDGANVLTF,TRBJ2-6,TRBV27,few,-
TGTGCCAGCAGCTTATCAGGGTACAGTCAGCCCCAGCATTTT,CASSLSGYSQPQHF,TRBJ1-5,TRBV7-2,-,-
TGTGCCAGCAGCGAGATACAGGGGCGCGAGAATGAGCAGTTCTTC,CASSEIQGRENEQFF,TRBJ2-1,TRBV11-2,few,TRBD1
TGTGCCAGCAGCGGCGACAGGGGGCCAAATCAGCCCCAGCATTTT,CASSGDRGPNQPQHF,TRBJ1-5,TRBV7-9,-,TRBD1
TGCGCCAGCAGCTTGGCCATGCGGGAGGTAAACATTCAGTACTTC,CASSLAMREVNIQYF,TRBJ2-4,TRBV5-1,few,TRBD2
TGTGCCAGCAGCTTAATCTTCCAGCGGGGCAATGAGCAGTTCTTC,CASSLIFQRGNEQFF,TRBJ2-1,TRBV7-9,-,TRBD2
TGTGCCAGCAGCCAAGAATTGGGAGGAGATACGCAGTATTTT,CASSQELGGDTQYF,TRBJ2-3,TRBV14,-,-
TGCAGTGCTAGAGTTAGCGGGAGGGCCCGGGATACGCAGTATTTT,CSARVSGRARDTQYF,TRBJ2-3,TRBV20-1,once,TRBD2
TGTGCCAGCAGCCCGCGGGGGCGAGGGAGTGCTGGTGAGCAGTTCTTC,CASSPRGRGSAGEQFF,TRBJ2-1,TRBV12-3/TRBV12-4,many,-
TGCAGTCCCGGTCTGGGGGGATCAGTCAGCTACACCTTC,CSPGLGGSVSYTF,TRBJ1-2,TRBV20-1,-,-